This TCR beta chain was documented in a study of blood T cell repertoires in COVID-19. Trimming removed 7 bases at V and 0 bases at J, with 13 bases between. Germline V lookup: CDR1 SGHVS, CDR2 FQNEAQ. The CDR3 consists of 15 residues. Data came from immunoSEQ multiplex PCR; TCRdb stores just in-frame clones and leaves some out. The sample yields about 160,000 clones, more than 75% seen once. Sequenced input: PBMCs or T cells enriched from blood (not recorded which). The TCR originated in a woman aged 50 to 60 who had recovered from COVID-19. The chain is built from TRBV7-8 and TRBJ2-1, with D maybe TRBD1 (5 bases). The CDR3 DNA reads as TGTGCCAGCACCCAGGGTGTCCTCTCCTACAATGAGCAGTTCTTC. Amino acid sequence: CASTQGVLSYNEQFF.